This passage covers 19 T cell receptor beta chains from one sample sequenced in a study of cytomegalovirus exposure and HLA in healthy donors. TCRdb's copy holds only in-frame clones and misses some; the assay was immunoSEQ multiplex PCR. This table has under 200,000 clones, 89% appearing once. Material for sequencing was PBMCs. All receptors come from a young woman in good health and CMV-seropositive.

The chain is built from TRBV30 and TRBJ2-7, with 8 bases fitting TRBD2. The CDR3 consists of 13 residues. The germline CDR1 and CDR2 sequences are GTSNPN and SVGIG (reference sequence). The trim removed 3 bases at V and 7 bases at J, leaving 8 bases unmatched. CDR3 in DNA: TGTGCCTGGAGCGCCGTGGTAGCGGGAGAGCAGTACTTC. Translating gives CAWSAVVAGEQYF.

The chain links TRBV27 to TRBJ2-7, with 7 positions matching TRBD2. CDR1 MNHEY and CDR2 SMNVEV come from the germline V gene (reference sequence). Trimming took 2 bases from V and 6 from J; bases not matched to a gene: 10. The CDR3 extends over 15 amino acids. The CDR3 loop is CASSLGVAGTSEQYF. CDR3 nucleotide sequence: TGTGCCAGCAGTTTAGGGGTAGCGGGTACCTCCGAGCAGTACTTC.

This chain links TRBV11-1 with TRBJ2-1; TRBD2 matches at 16 bases. The CDR3 loop spans 17 amino acids. Trimming cost V 5 bases and J 4 bases; bases outside gene matches: 5. Germline CDR1 and CDR2: SGHAT and FQDESV (reference sequence). Written as DNA, the CDR3 is TGTGCCAGCAGCCAGGGACTAGCGGGAGGGGGGTACAATGAGCAGTTCTTC. Its translation: CASSQGLAGGGYNEQFF.

This rearrangement joins TRBV2 to TRBJ2-7, with 11 positions matching TRBD2. The trim removed 2 bases at V and 3 bases at J, leaving 3 bases unmatched. The V gene's germline CDR1 is SNHLY and CDR2 FYNNEI. The CDR3 extends over 15 amino acids. The CDR3 sequence: CASSERGTSGYEQYF. The DNA for the CDR3 is TGTGCCAGCAGTGAACGGGGGACTAGCGGCTACGAGCAGTACTTC.

This clone was found once. The chain joins TRBV11-3 to TRBJ2-1; 13 nucleotides agree with TRBD2. CDR1 is SGHNT and CDR2 is YENEEA in the germline V gene. This CDR3 has 17 amino acids. After removal of 0 bases from V and 4 bases from J, the junction contained 3 bases not matched to a gene. For the CDR3, the DNA is TGTGCCAGCAGCTTAGAGGGGGGACTAGCGGGATACAATGAGCAGTTCTTC. Protein product: CASSLEGGLAGYNEQFF.

This chain links TRBV27 with TRBJ2-6; TRBD1 might be the D (5 bases). The germline gives CDR1 MNHEY, CDR2 SMNVEV (reference sequence). This CDR3 is built from 15 residues. Trimming took off 8 bases at V and 0 bases at J, with 11 bases between the two ends. CDR3 nucleotide sequence: TGTGCCAGCTCTAGGGGCCCCTCTGGGGCCAACGTCCTGACTTTC. Its translation: CASSRGPSGANVLTF.

The chain carries TRBV7-2 and TRBJ1-2; TRBD1 agrees at 11 bases. The V and J ends lost 5 bases and 5 bases, in that order; junction bases with no gene match: 7. The CDR3 covers 15 residues. Germline assignment: CDR1 SGHTA and CDR2 FQGNSA. This CDR3 is CASSPGQGAGYGYTF. The CDR3 coding sequence is TGTGCCAGCAGCCCCGGACAGGGGGCTGGGTATGGCTACACCTTC.

The V gene is TRBV2, the J gene TRBJ1-2; D perhaps matches TRBD1 (5 bases). V lost 7 bases and J 8 bases, leaving 17 bases between the germline ends. From germline, CDR1 is SNHLY and CDR2 FYNNEI. The CDR3 extends over 13 amino acids. The chain's CDR3 is CASNHDSEGGYTF. CDR3 DNA: TGTGCCAGCAATCATGACAGCGAAGGGGGCTACACCTTC.

This clone was picked up one time. This chain connects TRBV28 to TRBJ2-1; 8 nucleotides agree with TRBD2. V lost 4 bases and J lost 8; bases outside the gene matches: 10. The length of the CDR3 is 15 residues. Germline CDR1 and CDR2: MDHEN and SYDVKM. Written as DNA, the CDR3 is TGTGCCAGCAGTTCCCCCAGCGGGAGTACCCATGAGCAGTTCTTC. Protein: CASSSPSGSTHEQFF.

This chain uses TRBV6-1 with TRBJ1-1; 10 positions agree with TRBD1. The CDR3 totals 15 residues. CDR1 MNHNS and CDR2 SASEGT come from the germline V gene. V lost 6 bases, J lost 4 bases, and 8 bases stayed unmatched. CDR3 loop: CASSATWTGGTEAFF. As DNA, the CDR3 is TGTGCCAGCAGCGCAACCTGGACAGGGGGCACTGAAGCTTTCTTT.

This chain joins TRBV5-6 and TRBJ2-7, with D tentatively TRBD1 (5 bases). The ends were cut back, 1 base at V and 9 bases at J, with 11 bases in the middle. The V gene's germline CDR1 is SGHDT and CDR2 YYEEEE. This CDR3 spans 12 amino acids. The CDR3 nucleotides are TGTGCCAGCAGCTTGCAGGGTACGGGGCAGTACTTC. Amino acid sequence: CASSLQGTGQYF.

V is TRBV6-1 and J is TRBJ1-1, with 7 bases aligning to TRBD1. Germline CDR1 MNHNS, CDR2 SASEGT. V lost 3 bases, J lost 1 base, and 8 bases stayed unmatched. The CDR3 sequence is 16 residues long. The CDR3 spells CASSDSDRVPNTEAFF. In DNA, the CDR3 is TGTGCCAGCAGTGACAGCGACAGGGTACCGAACACTGAAGCTTTCTTT.

This chain joins TRBV7-9 and TRBJ2-7, with 15 positions matching TRBD2. J was trimmed by 6 bases and V by 5 bases; bases with no gene match: 2. The CDR3 has 14 amino acids. The germline V gene has CDR1 SEHNR and CDR2 FQNEAQ (reference sequence). The CDR3 nucleotides are TGTGCCAGCAGCGGGACTAGCGGGAGGAGCGAGCAGTACTTC. Translating it yields CASSGTSGRSEQYF.

The chain couples TRBV10-3 to TRBJ2-1; 9 nucleotides align to TRBD1. This CDR3 comprises 15 residues. Per germline, CDR1 ENHRY and CDR2 SYGVKD. The V segment lost 4 bases and the J segment 1 base; nucleotides outside the gene matches: 2. CDR3 bases: TGTGCCATCAGTGGGGGACAGGGTTCCTACAATGAGCAGTTCTTC. Translated, it gives CAISGGQGSYNEQFF.

The chain couples TRBV6-5 to TRBJ1-1, with unresolved D. This CDR3 contains 13 residues. V lost 5 bases, J lost 0 bases, and 7 bases lay in between. Germline-derived CDR1 and CDR2 are MNHEY and SVGAGI. In nucleotides, the CDR3 is TGTGCCAGCAGTCTGAGGTTGAACACTGAAGCTTTCTTT. This sequence encodes CASSLRLNTEAFF.

CDR3 DNA sequence: TGCGCCAGCAGCTGGGGCTCTTCGATCTCCTACGAGCAGTACTTC. It specifies CASSWGSSISYEQYF. The rearrangement links TRBV5-1 to TRBJ2-7; TRBD1 is a possible D gene (5 bases). There are 15 residues in the CDR3. V lost 3 bases and J lost 0, with 13 bases in between. CDR1 SGHRS and CDR2 YFSETQ come from the germline V gene.

The CDR3: CSVEGWAHPEGASSYNEQFF. CDR3 sequence (DNA): TGCAGCGTTGAGGGGTGGGCACACCCAGAGGGGGCGAGCTCCTACAATGAGCAGTTCTTC. The V gene is TRBV29-1, the J gene TRBJ2-1; 7 bases align to TRBD1. V lost 3 bases, J lost 0 bases, and 20 bases stayed unmatched. The CDR3 runs to 20 residues. The germline V gene encodes CDR1 SQVTM and CDR2 ANQGSEA.

This rearrangement joins TRBV4-1 to TRBJ2-7, with 9 nucleotides matching TRBD1. From germline, CDR1 is MGHRA and CDR2 YSYEKL. Trimming removed 2 bases from V and 3 bases from J; junction bases left unmatched: 5. The CDR3 runs to 15 residues. The CDR3 DNA reads TGCGCCAGCAGCCAACAAAGGACAGGGGTCTACGAGCAGTACTTC. Protein: CASSQQRTGVYEQYF.

The rearrangement links TRBV6-1 to TRBJ2-2; D is unclear. Trimming shortened V by 3 bases and J by 3 bases, and 14 bases separated the two germline ends. The CDR3 contains 16 residues. The germline CDR1 and CDR2 sequences are MNHNS and SASEGT. DNA for the CDR3: TGTGCCAGCAGTGATTTTGCAGGCACTTACACCGGGGAGCTGTTTTTT. This sequence encodes CASSDFAGTYTGELFF.